Listed below are T cell receptor beta chains from one sample, sequenced in a study of T cell responses to AZD1222 COVID-19 vaccine. TCRdb's copy holds only in-frame clones and misses some; the assay was immunoSEQ multiplex PCR. The sample includes some 130,000 clones, 70% to 90% of them seen just once. This specimen was peripheral blood, taken on day 0 of AZD1222 vaccination. These receptor sequences come from an adult in good health. Each CDR3 is given with its conserved first and last residue. The D gene is left open where the match is weak. Clone size is given for some rows only: seen once, a few or many times, or a class if the clone is expanded.

v_call	clone_size	cdr3_length	d_call	j_call	cdr3_aa	cdr3_nt
TRBV12-3/TRBV12-4	-	13	-	TRBJ1-5	CASRPDTAGPQHF	TGTGCCAGCAGACCGGACACGGCCGGGCCCCAGCATTTT
TRBV7-6	-	16	-	TRBJ1-3	CASSLLADGAGNTIYF	TGTGCCAGCAGCTTATTGGCCGACGGGGCCGGAAACACCATATATTTT
TRBV7-9	-	15	TRBD2	TRBJ2-7	CASSLISGGSYEQYF	TGTGCCAGCAGCTTAATTAGCGGGGGCTCCTACGAGCAGTACTTC
TRBV3-1/TRBV3-2	-	15	TRBD1	TRBJ2-5	CASSPEDRGIETQYF	TGTGCCAGCAGCCCTGAGGACAGGGGAATAGAGACCCAGTACTTC
TRBV6-1	-	18	-	TRBJ1-2	CASSEEGVTPSFRYGYTF	TGTGCCAGCAGTGAAGAAGGGGTGACACCTTCATTCCGCTATGGCTACACCTTC
TRBV5-1	-	12	-	TRBJ1-1	CASSFLGTEAFF	TGCGCCAGCAGCTTTCTGGGCACTGAAGCTTTCTTT
TRBV28	-	14	-	TRBJ2-2	CASIEGVVTGELFF	TGTGCCAGCATAGAAGGGGTTGTCACCGGGGAGCTGTTTTTT
TRBV19	-	16	-	TRBJ1-3	CASSRSRASGGNTIYF	TGTGCCAGTAGTAGAAGCCGGGCCAGCGGAGGAAACACCATATATTTT
TRBV6-4	-	14	-	TRBJ2-5	CASSANVLAETQYF	TGTGCCAGCAGTGCCAACGTGCTCGCAGAGACCCAGTACTTC
TRBV6-5	-	13	-	TRBJ1-1	CASSRRPNTEAFF	TGTGCCAGCAGTCGTAGACCGAACACTGAAGCTTTCTTT
TRBV7-8	-	13	-	TRBJ1-2	CASSLADSGGYTF	TGTGCCAGCAGCTTAGCGGACAGCGGTGGCTACACCTTC
TRBV24-1	-	17	-	TRBJ2-3	CATSDSARGTSTDTQYF	TGTGCCACCAGTGATTCGGCCAGGGGAACTAGCACAGATACGCAGTATTTT
TRBV28	-	13	-	TRBJ1-6	CASSFDRNSPLHF	TGTGCCAGCAGTTTTGACAGGAATTCACCCCTCCACTTT
TRBV19	few	14	-	TRBJ1-3	CATGGDDSGNTIYF	TGTGCCACCGGAGGGGACGACTCTGGAAACACCATATATTTT
TRBV7-8	-	14	-	TRBJ1-5	CASSAVRGYQPQHF	TGTGCCAGCAGCGCCGTGAGGGGGTATCAGCCCCAGCATTTT
TRBV5-1	-	15	-	TRBJ1-2	CASSLEGPLTYGYTF	TGCGCCAGCAGCTTAGAAGGACCCCTCACGTATGGCTACACCTTC
TRBV6-5	-	15	TRBD1	TRBJ2-7	CASSSRDRGVYEQYF	TGTGCCAGCAGTTCGCGGGACAGGGGTGTCTACGAGCAGTACTTC
TRBV4-1	-	14	-	TRBJ2-7	CASGRPGYSYEQYF	TGCGCCAGCGGGAGACCGGGGTATTCCTACGAGCAGTACTTC
TRBV19	-	15	-	TRBJ1-5	CASSDSGISNQPQHF	TGTGCCAGTAGTGATTCCGGGATTAGCAATCAGCCCCAGCATTTT